A single sample gave rise to the 19 T cell receptor beta chains below, sequenced in a study of blood T cell repertoires in COVID-19. Sequenced by immunoSEQ multiplex PCR; TCRdb stores in-frame clones only, minus some. The table has 86,000 or so clones, roughly 86% seen once. Sequenced material: peripheral blood. These receptors all come from an elderly woman with acute or convalescent COVID-19.

The rearrangement joins TRBV7-2 to TRBJ2-5; the match to TRBD2 covers 10 bases. Germline CDR1 is SGHTA and CDR2 is FQGNSA. The junction had 6 bases not matched to a gene; V was cut back by 6 bases and J by 5 bases. The CDR3 is 14 residues long. In DNA form, the CDR3 reads TGTGCCAGCAGTTCTAGCGGGAGCGGGGAGACCCAGTACTTC. Protein product: CASSSSGSGETQYF.

The chain has TRBV5-5 and TRBJ2-7; no reliable D call. V shed 0 bases and J shed 3 bases, with 7 bases lying between them. The CDR3 spans 13 residues. CDR1 SGHKS and CDR2 YYEKEE come from the germline V gene (reference sequence). The CDR3 DNA sequence: TGTGCCAGCAGCTTGGGCAGGTTCTACGAGCAGTACTTC. It specifies CASSLGRFYEQYF. The whole variable domain, filled in from reference TRBV5-5 and TRBJ2-7, reads DAGVTQSPTHLIKTRGQQVTLRCSPISGHKSVSWYQQVLGQGPQFIFQYYEKEERGRGNFPDRFSARQFPNYSSELNVNALLLGDSALYLCASSLGRFYEQYFGPGTRLTVT.

The chain links TRBV19 to TRBJ1-6, with 11 bases aligning to TRBD1. CDR3 length equals 15 residues. Germline lookup yields CDR1 LNHDA and CDR2 SQIVND (reference sequence). The junction had 6 bases not matched to a gene; V was cut back by 5 bases and J by 9 bases. Written as DNA, the CDR3 is TGTGCCAGTAGTCTCCGGGACAGGGGGATTTCACCCCTCCACTTT. It specifies CASSLRDRGISPLHF.

The chain joins TRBV11-2 to TRBJ2-3, with TRBD1 matching 10 bases. Germline V gene data show CDR1 as SGHAT and CDR2 as FQNNGV. This CDR3 has 15 amino acids. The junction had 7 bases not matched to a gene; V was cut back by 5 bases and J by 5 bases. The CDR3 nucleotides read TGTGCCAGCAGCCCGACAGGGGGCGTGGGAGATACGCAGTATTTT. This gives the protein CASSPTGGVGDTQYF.

The J gene is TRBJ2-5, the V gene TRBV7-2, with D perhaps matching TRBD1 (6 bases). The CDR3 extends over 13 amino acids. The V and J ends lost 5 bases and 5 bases respectively, with 12 bases between them. CDR1 and CDR2 from the germline V gene are SGHTA and FQGNSA. The CDR3 coding sequence is TGTGCCAGCAGCCCGGGACAAGCGGAGACCCAGTACTTC. It specifies CASSPGQAETQYF.

The chain uses TRBV3-1 (or the pseudogene TRBV3-2) and TRBJ1-5; TRBD1 matches 7 bases. The length of the CDR3 is 15 residues. Unmatched junction bases numbered 6, after V lost 3 bases and J lost 4 bases. Germline lookup yields CDR1 LGHDT and CDR2 YNNKEL (reference sequence). DNA of the CDR3: TGTGCCAGCAGCCACCAGGGGGGTGGTAATCAGCCCCAGCATTTT. Amino acids: CASSHQGGGNQPQHF.

The V and J genes are TRBV27 and TRBJ2-5; D perhaps matches TRBD2 (5 bases). Trimming left V 6 bases short and J 6 bases short, with 8 bases between. The CDR3 covers 11 residues. Germline assignment: CDR1 MNHEY and CDR2 SMNVEV (reference sequence). CDR3 region: CASRDYQTQYF. The CDR3 coding sequence is TGTGCCAGCAGAGACTACCAGACCCAGTACTTC.

CDR3 DNA: TGTGCCAGTAGGGGACAGTCCAATCAGCCCCAGCATTTT. Protein product: CASRGQSNQPQHF. The rearrangement links TRBV19 to TRBJ1-5, with 7 bases identical to TRBD1. Germline CDR1 is LNHDA and CDR2 is SQIVND (reference sequence). V trimming: 6 bases; J trimming: 3 bases; junction bases outside the gene matches: 2. This CDR3 region has 13 residues.

The J gene is TRBJ2-3, the V gene TRBV5-4; TRBD2 matches 7 bases. The junction had 6 bases not matched to a gene; V was cut back by 1 base and J by 4 bases. Germline lookup yields CDR1 SGHNT and CDR2 YYREEE (reference sequence). The CDR3 has 15 residues. The CDR3 DNA reads as TGTGCCAGCAGCTTGCAAGGCGGGAGACCAGATACGCAGTATTTT. It specifies CASSLQGGRPDTQYF. The complete variable domain, with remaining parts taken from reference TRBV5-4 and TRBJ2-3, reads ETGVTQSPTHLIKTRGQQVTLRCSSQSGHNTVSWYQQALGQGPQFIFQYYREEENGRGNFPPRFSGLQFPNYSSELNVNALELDDSALYLCASSLQGGRPDTQYFGPGTRLTVL.

This clone was detected a few times. The chain has TRBV28 and TRBJ1-1; weak D call: TRBD1 (5 bases). V dropped 1 base and J dropped 3 bases, with 9 bases sitting between them. CDR1 MDHEN and CDR2 SYDVKM come from the germline V gene. The CDR3 has 14 residues. The CDR3 loop is CASSLLGADTEAFF. In DNA form, the CDR3 reads TGTGCCAGCAGTTTATTAGGGGCGGACACTGAAGCTTTCTTT. The full variable domain, rest sourced from reference TRBV28 and TRBJ1-1, is DVKVTQSSRYLVKRTGEKVFLECVQDMDHENMFWYRQDPGLGLRLIYFSYDVKMKEKGDIPEGYSVSREKKERFSLILESASTNQTSMYLCASSLLGADTEAFFGQGTRLTVV.

The chain is built from TRBV3-1 (or the pseudogene TRBV3-2) and TRBJ2-3, with D possibly being TRBD2 (7 bases). Deletions cut 4 bases from V and 4 bases from J, with 12 bases between. The length of the CDR3 is 14 residues. The germline V gene has CDR1 LGHDT and CDR2 YNNKEL (reference sequence). CDR3 in DNA: TGTGCCAGCAGCCCAGAGGGGGGGTCAGATACGCAGTATTTT. This encodes CASSPEGGSDTQYF.

This rearrangement joins TRBV28 to TRBJ2-7; D is unresolved. Trimming took 5 bases from V and 4 from J, leaving 3 bases between them. Germline loops: CDR1 MDHEN, CDR2 SYDVKM. The CDR3 is made up of 10 amino acids. CDR3 region: CASSPYEQYF. CDR3 in DNA: TGTGCCAGCAGTCCATACGAGCAGTACTTC. Using reference TRBV28 and TRBJ2-7 for the parts outside the CDR3, the full variable domain is DVKVTQSSRYLVKRTGEKVFLECVQDMDHENMFWYRQDPGLGLRLIYFSYDVKMKEKGDIPEGYSVSREKKERFSLILESASTNQTSMYLCASSPYEQYFGPGTRLTVT.

The gene calls are TRBV5-1 and TRBJ1-3, with a tentative D call TRBD1 (6 bases). This CDR3 is 15 amino acids long. V lost 0 bases, J lost 2 bases, and 9 bases lay in between. The germline CDR1 and CDR2 sequences are SGHRS and YFSETQ. CDR3: CASSLDTGPGNTIYF. The CDR3 DNA reads as TGCGCCAGCAGCTTGGATACAGGGCCTGGAAACACCATATATTTT.

The CDR3 loop reads CASSLNRNSPLHF. The CDR3 DNA reads TGTGCCAGCAGCCTCAACAGGAATTCACCCCTCCACTTT. The V and J genes are TRBV12-3 or TRBV12-4 and TRBJ1-6; D possibly corresponds to TRBD1 (5 bases). V was pared by 6 bases and J by 7 bases, with 10 bases between. CDR3 length equals 13 residues.

A few counts support this clone. The chain joins TRBV7-6 to TRBJ1-3; no firm D call. Looked up from germline, CDR1 is SGHVS and CDR2 is FNYEAQ. This CDR3 spans 16 amino acids. The ends were cut back, 2 bases at V and 0 bases at J, with 11 bases in the middle. In DNA, the CDR3 is TGTGCCAGCAGCTTACAGCAGGCACTCTCTGGAAACACCATATATTTT. The encoded protein is CASSLQQALSGNTIYF. The entire variable domain, with the rest obtained from reference TRBV7-6 and TRBJ1-3, is as follows: GAGVSQSPRYKVTKRGQDVALRCDPISGHVSLYWYRQALGQGPEFLTYFNYEAQQDKSGLPNDRFSAERPEGSISTLTIQRTEQRDSAMYRCASSLQQALSGNTIYFGEGSWLTVV.

J is TRBJ2-2 and V is TRBV5-1; 8 nucleotides match TRBD2. The germline V gene has CDR1 SGHRS and CDR2 YFSETQ. V gave up 4 bases and J gave up 7 bases; unmatched junction bases: 12. This CDR3 contains 16 residues. The CDR3 sequence: CASSLAGTSSGGELFF. CDR3 coding DNA: TGCGCCAGCAGCCTGGCCGGGACTAGTTCGGGCGGGGAGCTGTTTTTT. Complete variable domain (other parts from reference TRBV5-1 and TRBJ2-2): KAGVTQTPRYLIKTRGQQVTLSCSPISGHRSVSWYQQTPGQGLQFLFEYFSETQRNKGNFPGRFSGRQFSNSRSEMNVSTLELGDSALYLCASSLAGTSSGGELFFGEGSRLTVL.

V usage is TRBV5-4 and J usage is TRBJ2-3; 7 positions match TRBD2. The CDR3 loop spans 17 amino acids. Trimming removed 0 bases from V and 0 bases from J; junction bases left unmatched: 7. Germline CDR1 SGHNT, CDR2 YYREEE (reference sequence). DNA for the CDR3: TGTGCCAGCAGCTTGGGCGGCGGGGGATATAGCACAGATACGCAGTATTTT. Amino acid sequence: CASSLGGGGYSTDTQYF.

This clone has a handful of counts. This rearrangement joins TRBV6-5 to TRBJ1-1; perhaps TRBD1 as D (6 bases). CDR1 and CDR2 (germline): MNHEY, SVGAGI. The CDR3 covers 15 residues. The V end lost 2 bases, the J end lost 3 bases, and 13 bases lay between the germline ends. CDR3 sequence (DNA): TGTGCCAGCAGTTACAGGACAGTCAGGGACACTGAAGCTTTCTTT. The encoded protein is CASSYRTVRDTEAFF.

The chain combines TRBV20-1 with TRBJ2-1; no clear D gene. Germline V CDR1 and CDR2: DFQATT, SNEGSKA (reference sequence). This CDR3 contains 11 residues. V was clipped by 0 bases and J by 10 bases, with 7 bases between them. DNA of the CDR3: TGCAGTGCTAGAGACGTCGAGGAGCAGTTCTTC. Protein product: CSARDVEEQFF.